Listed below are T cell receptor beta chains from one sample, sequenced in a study of T cells in Graves' hyperthyroidism and ophthalmopathy. TCRdb re-derived calls from the multiplex PCR reads in MiXCR, one entry per CDR3 protein. The data show about 640,000 distinct CDR3 sequences, with just under 45% seen just once and more than 7% held by the top ten. Material: peripheral blood or thyroid tissue (not recorded which). These receptors all come from an adult man with Graves' disease, either hyperthyroidism or ophthalmopathy (not recorded which). Each CDR3 is given with its conserved first and last residue. A D gene is named only where the DNA matches it firmly. Clone size, where shown, is once, few, many, or a class for clones that have expanded.

cdr3_length	d_call	v_call	j_call	clone_size	cdr3_aa	cdr3_nt
18	TRBD2	TRBV14	TRBJ2-5	.	CASSQVGLAGGTKAAQYF	TGTGCCAGCAGCCAAGTGGGACTAGCGGGAGGGACCAAGGCGGCCCAGTACTTC
13	.	TRBV19	TRBJ1-5	many	CASVLGGNQPQHF	TGTGCCTCGGTTCTTGGGGGCAATCAGCCCCAGCATTTT
14	.	TRBV7-2	TRBJ2-5	many	CASSASENQETQYF	TGTGCCAGCAGCGCATCAGAGAACCAAGAGACCCAGTACTTC
14	TRBD1	TRBV5-5	TRBJ1-2	.	CASSTGTGTYGYTF	TGTGCCAGCAGTACCGGGACAGGGACCTATGGCTACACCTTC
14	.	TRBV7-6	TRBJ2-2	.	CASSERPDTGELFF	TGTGCCAGCAGCGAACGCCCGGACACCGGGGAGCTGTTTTTT
17	.	TRBV7-9	TRBJ2-2	.	CASSLDAGGYATGELFF	TGTGCCAGCAGCTTAGACGCAGGGGGGTACGCCACCGGGGAGCTGTTTTTT
14	.	TRBV25-1	TRBJ1-2	.	CASSAREGAYGYAF	TGTGCCAGCAGTGCGAGGGAAGGGGCCTATGGCTACGCCTTT
13	TRBD1	TRBV20-1	TRBJ2-7	.	CSARTGESYEQYF	TGCAGTGCTAGAACAGGGGAATCCTACGAGCAGTACTTC
14	.	TRBV2	TRBJ1-5	many	CASSGQSLNQPQHF	TGTGCCAGCAGTGGACAGAGCCTCAATCAGCCCCAGCATTTT
12	.	TRBV10-3	TRBJ2-2	many	CAISEQTGELFF	TGTGCCATCAGTGAGCAAACCGGGGAGCTGTTTTTT
13	.	TRBV6-1	TRBJ1-6	.	CASSEVPGSPLHF	TGTGCCAGCAGTGAAGTACCGGGATCACCCCTCCACTTT
14	TRBD1	TRBV7-8	TRBJ2-7	.	CASSQETGVEEQYF	TGTGCCAGCAGCCAAGAAACAGGGGTCGAGGAGCAGTACTTC
15	TRBD1	TRBV7-9	TRBJ2-5	many	CASSAGQGLEETQYF	TGTGCCAGCAGCGCAGGACAGGGTTTAGAGGAGACCCAGTACTTC
14	TRBD1	TRBV2	TRBJ1-6	.	CASSIQGAGSPLHF	TGTGCCAGCAGCATACAGGGGGCAGGTTCACCCCTCCACTTT
17	TRBD2	TRBV7-9	TRBJ2-7	few	CASSHTGLAGGPYEQYF	TGTGCCAGCAGCCACACGGGACTAGCGGGAGGGCCCTACGAGCAGTACTTC
13	TRBD1	TRBV29-1	TRBJ1-2	.	CSTSKGANYGYTF	TGCAGCACATCAAAGGGGGCCAACTATGGCTACACCTTC
20	.	TRBV11-2	TRBJ1-6	few	CASSLDSSGGFSSYNSPLHF	TGTGCCAGCAGCTTAGATTCGTCGGGGGGGTTCAGCTCCTATAATTCACCCCTCCACTTT
13	TRBD1	TRBV29-1	TRBJ1-5	.	CSVRDREDQPQHF	TGCAGCGTAAGAGACAGGGAAGATCAGCCCCAGCATTTT
16	.	TRBV15	TRBJ1-1	many	CATSRDMLGMGAEAFF	TGTGCCACCAGCAGAGATATGTTGGGTATGGGCGCTGAAGCTTTCTTT
14	.	TRBV6-1	TRBJ1-5	few	CASSEDQSFQPQHF	TGTGCCAGCAGTGAAGATCAGAGCTTCCAGCCCCAGCATTTT
13	.	TRBV7-9	TRBJ2-2	.	CAAPTGNTGELFF	TGTGCCGCCCCCACTGGAAACACCGGGGAGCTGTTTTTT
14	.	TRBV11-2	TRBJ1-3	many	CASSKEGSGNTIYF	TGTGCCAGCAGCAAAGAGGGGTCTGGAAACACCATATATTTT
16	TRBD2	TRBV5-5	TRBJ2-6	.	CASSKPQGSGANGLTF	TGCGCCAGCAGCAAGCCGCAGGGAAGCGGGGCCAACGGCCTGACTTTC
16	TRBD1	TRBV24-1	TRBJ1-2	.	CATSDRDRESNYGYTF	TGTGCCACCAGTGACAGGGACAGGGAATCAAACTATGGCTACACCTTC
16	.	TRBV19	TRBJ1-5	.	CASSVTVPDSNQPQHF	TGTGCCAGTAGTGTGACAGTACCCGATAGCAATCAGCCCCAGCATTTT
15	.	TRBV6-2/TRBV6-3	TRBJ1-5	.	CASSYGPREGQPQHF	TGTGCCAGCAGTTACGGCCCCCGGGAGGGTCAGCCCCAGCATTTT
15	TRBD1	TRBV20-1	TRBJ2-5	.	CSAREDRGQGETQYF	TGCAGTGCTAGAGAGGACAGGGGGCAGGGAGAGACCCAGTACTTC
13	.	TRBV11-1	TRBJ2-1	once	CASSFGGIAEQFF	TGTGCCAGCAGCTTTGGGGGAATTGCTGAGCAGTTCTTC
16	.	TRBV14	TRBJ2-7	.	CASSQDPGRPLDEQYF	TGTGCCAGCAGCCAAGATCCGGGACGGCCGTTAGACGAGCAGTACTTC
14	TRBD1	TRBV24-1	TRBJ1-5	.	CATSARGHNQPQHF	TGTGCCACCAGTGCCAGGGGGCACAATCAGCCCCAGCATTTT
15	TRBD1	TRBV11-1	TRBJ1-1	.	CASSVDGQGDGEAFF	TGTGCCAGCAGCGTTGATGGGCAGGGGGACGGTGAAGCTTTCTTT
12	TRBD1	TRBV29-1	TRBJ1-5	.	CSVAGTGQPQHF	TGCAGCGTTGCCGGGACAGGGCAGCCCCAGCATTTT
12	.	TRBV7-2	TRBJ2-5	few	CASSQEAGTQYF	TGTGCCAGCAGCCAAGAGGCGGGGACCCAGTACTTC
15	TRBD1	TRBV2	TRBJ1-6	many	CASSISDRDDSPLHF	TGTGCCAGCAGTATCTCGGACAGGGACGATTCACCCCTCCACTTT
16	.	TRBV9	TRBJ1-4	.	CASSLGTEQTHEKLFF	TGTGCCAGCAGCCTAGGGACGGAGCAAACTCATGAAAAACTGTTTTTT
14	TRBD1	TRBV5-1	TRBJ1-4	once	CASSLGDRDGKLFF	TGTGCCAGCAGCTTGGGGGACAGGGACGGAAAACTGTTTTTT
15	TRBD1	TRBV7-6	TRBJ1-6	once	CASSQRTGGFSPLHF	TGTGCCAGCTCACAAAGGACAGGGGGCTTTTCACCCCTCCACTTT
13	.	TRBV19	TRBJ1-5	.	CASSIDFNQPQHF	TGTGCCAGTAGTATAGATTTTAATCAGCCCCAGCATTTT
17	TRBD1	TRBV7-6	TRBJ1-5	once	CASSFRDRGDYEQPQHF	TGTGCCAGCAGCTTCCGGGACAGGGGGGACTACGAGCAGCCCCAGCATTTT
14	TRBD1	TRBV5-4	TRBJ1-1	many	CASSSGGMNTEAFF	TGTGCCAGCAGCTCAGGGGGGATGAACACTGAAGCTTTCTTT
12	.	TRBV2	TRBJ2-2	.	CASSDHTGELFF	TGTGCCAGCAGTGATCACACAGGGGAGCTGTTTTTT
14	TRBD2	TRBV7-3	TRBJ2-2	.	CASRAGGRTGELFF	TGTGCCAGCCGAGCGGGAGGGAGGACCGGGGAGCTGTTTTTT
15	TRBD1	TRBV29-1	TRBJ1-2	few	CSVEDHEQGLRGYTF	TGCAGCGTTGAAGATCATGAACAGGGGCTTAGGGGCTACACCTTC